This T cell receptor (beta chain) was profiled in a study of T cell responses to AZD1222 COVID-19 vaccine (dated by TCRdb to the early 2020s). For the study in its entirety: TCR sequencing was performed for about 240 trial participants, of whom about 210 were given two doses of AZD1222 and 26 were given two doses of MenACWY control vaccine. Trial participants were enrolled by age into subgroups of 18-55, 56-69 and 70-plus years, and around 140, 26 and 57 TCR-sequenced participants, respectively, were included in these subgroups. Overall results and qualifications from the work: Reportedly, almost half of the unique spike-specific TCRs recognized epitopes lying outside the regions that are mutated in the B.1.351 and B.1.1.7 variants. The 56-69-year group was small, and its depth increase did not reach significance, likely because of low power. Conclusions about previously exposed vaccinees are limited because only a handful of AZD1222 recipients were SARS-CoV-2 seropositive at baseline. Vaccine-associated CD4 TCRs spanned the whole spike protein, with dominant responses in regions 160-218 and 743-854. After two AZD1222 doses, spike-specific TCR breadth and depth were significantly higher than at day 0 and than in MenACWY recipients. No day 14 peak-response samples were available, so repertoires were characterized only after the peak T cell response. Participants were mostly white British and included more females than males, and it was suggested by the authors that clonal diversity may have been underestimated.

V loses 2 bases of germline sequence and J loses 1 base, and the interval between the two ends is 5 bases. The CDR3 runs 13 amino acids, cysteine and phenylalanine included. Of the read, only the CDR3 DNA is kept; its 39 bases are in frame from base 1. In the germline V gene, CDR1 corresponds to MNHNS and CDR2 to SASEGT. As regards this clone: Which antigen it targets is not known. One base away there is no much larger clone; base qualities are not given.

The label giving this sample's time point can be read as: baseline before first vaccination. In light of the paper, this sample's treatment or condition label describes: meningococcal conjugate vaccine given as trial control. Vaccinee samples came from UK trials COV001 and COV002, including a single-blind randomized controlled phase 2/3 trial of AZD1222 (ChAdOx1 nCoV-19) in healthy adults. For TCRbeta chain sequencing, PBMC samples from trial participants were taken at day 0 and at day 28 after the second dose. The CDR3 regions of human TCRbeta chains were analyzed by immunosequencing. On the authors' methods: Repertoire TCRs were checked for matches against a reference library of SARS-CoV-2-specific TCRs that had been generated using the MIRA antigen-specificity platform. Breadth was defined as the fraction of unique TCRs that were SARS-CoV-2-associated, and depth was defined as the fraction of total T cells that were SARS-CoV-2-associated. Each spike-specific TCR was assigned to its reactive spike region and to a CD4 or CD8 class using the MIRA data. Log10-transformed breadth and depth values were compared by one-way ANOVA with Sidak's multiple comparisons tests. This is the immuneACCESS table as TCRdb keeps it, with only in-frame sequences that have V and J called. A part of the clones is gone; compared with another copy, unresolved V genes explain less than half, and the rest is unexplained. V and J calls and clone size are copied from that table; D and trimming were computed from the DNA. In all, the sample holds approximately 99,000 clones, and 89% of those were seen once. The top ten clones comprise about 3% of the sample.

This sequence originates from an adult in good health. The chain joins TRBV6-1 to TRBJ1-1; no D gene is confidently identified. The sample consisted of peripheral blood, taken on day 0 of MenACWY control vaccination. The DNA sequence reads TGTGCCAGCAGTGAATGGGAGAACACTGAAGCTTTCTTT. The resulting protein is CASSEWENTEAFF.